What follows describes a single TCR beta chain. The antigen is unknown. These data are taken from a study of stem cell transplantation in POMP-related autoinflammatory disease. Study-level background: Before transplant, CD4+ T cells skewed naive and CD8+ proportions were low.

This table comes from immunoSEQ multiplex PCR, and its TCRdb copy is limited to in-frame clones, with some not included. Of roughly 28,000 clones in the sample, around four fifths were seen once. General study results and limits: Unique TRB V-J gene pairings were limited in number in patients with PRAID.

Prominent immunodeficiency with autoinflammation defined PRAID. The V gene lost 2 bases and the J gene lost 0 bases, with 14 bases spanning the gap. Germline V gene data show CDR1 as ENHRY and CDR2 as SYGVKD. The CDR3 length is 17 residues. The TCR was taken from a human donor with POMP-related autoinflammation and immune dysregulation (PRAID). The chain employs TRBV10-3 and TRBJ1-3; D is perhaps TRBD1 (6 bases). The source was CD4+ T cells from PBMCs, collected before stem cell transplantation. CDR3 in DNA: TGTGCCATCAGTGAGAGGGGGACGGAAAGCTCTGGAAACACCATATATTTT. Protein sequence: CAISERGTESSGNTIYF.